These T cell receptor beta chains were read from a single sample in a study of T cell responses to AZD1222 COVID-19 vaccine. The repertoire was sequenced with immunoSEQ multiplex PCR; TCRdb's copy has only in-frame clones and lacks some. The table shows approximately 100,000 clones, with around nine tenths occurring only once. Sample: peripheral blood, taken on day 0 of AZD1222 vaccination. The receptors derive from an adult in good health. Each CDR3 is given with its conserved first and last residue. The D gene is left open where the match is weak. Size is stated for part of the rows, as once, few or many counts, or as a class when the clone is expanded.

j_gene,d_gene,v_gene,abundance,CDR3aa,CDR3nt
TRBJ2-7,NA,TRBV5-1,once,CASSLVPGGLYEQYF,TGCGCCAGCAGCTTGGTCCCAGGGGGACTTTACGAGCAGTACTTC
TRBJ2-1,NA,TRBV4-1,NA,CASSQDYGTVIYNEQFF,TGCGCCAGCAGCCAAGATTACGGGACGGTAATTTACAATGAGCAGTTCTTC
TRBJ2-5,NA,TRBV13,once,CASSSRPGIGKTQYF,TGTGCCAGCAGCTCCAGGCCGGGTATCGGAAAGACCCAGTACTTC
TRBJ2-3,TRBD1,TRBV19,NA,CASSTLTGGTDTQYF,TGTGCCAGTAGTACCCTGACAGGGGGCACAGATACGCAGTATTTT
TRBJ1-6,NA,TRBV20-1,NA,CSASNRQSLTSYNSPLHF,TGCAGTGCTAGTAACAGGCAGAGCTTGACCTCCTATAATTCACCCCTCCACTTT
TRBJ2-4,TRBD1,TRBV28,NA,CASSLLDRTGIQYF,TGTGCCAGCAGTTTGTTGGACAGGACCGGCATTCAGTACTTC
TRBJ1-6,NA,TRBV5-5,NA,CASSFYGGANNSPLHF,TGTGCCAGCAGCTTTTACGGGGGTGCCAATAATTCACCCCTCCACTTT
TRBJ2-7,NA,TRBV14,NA,CASSRLGVSYEQYF,TGTGCCAGCAGCCGCCTAGGGGTAAGCTACGAGCAGTACTTC
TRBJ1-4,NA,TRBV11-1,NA,CASSSDRLREKLFF,TGTGCCAGCAGTTCGGACAGATTGCGTGAAAAACTGTTTTTT
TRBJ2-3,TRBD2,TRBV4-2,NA,CASSQEASGFTDTQYF,TGTGCCAGCAGCCAAGAGGCTAGCGGCTTCACAGATACGCAGTATTTT
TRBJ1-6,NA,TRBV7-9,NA,CASSFDSYNSPLHF,TGTGCCAGCAGCTTCGACTCCTATAATTCACCCCTCCACTTT
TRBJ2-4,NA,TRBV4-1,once,CASSQGDTKNIQYF,TGCGCCAGCAGCCAAGGGGACACCAAAAACATTCAGTACTTC
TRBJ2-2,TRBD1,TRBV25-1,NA,CASSEWTGGPGELFF,TGTGCCAGCAGTGAGTGGACAGGGGGGCCCGGGGAGCTGTTTTTT
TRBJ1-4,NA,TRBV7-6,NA,CASSLMGWARARNEKLFF,TGTGCCAGCAGCTTAATGGGTTGGGCCAGGGCGCGTAATGAAAAACTGTTTTTT
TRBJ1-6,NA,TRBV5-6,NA,CASSLVVSGRSKPLHF,TGTGCCAGCAGCTTGGTGGTGTCGGGGCGTAGCAAACCCCTCCACTTT
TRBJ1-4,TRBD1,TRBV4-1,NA,CASSQDGGRQGLEKLFF,TGCGCCAGCAGCCAAGATGGGGGTCGACAGGGACTCGAAAAACTGTTTTTT
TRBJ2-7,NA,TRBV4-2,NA,CASSQEEILSYEQYF,TGTGCCAGCAGCCAAGAAGAGATTCTCTCCTACGAGCAGTACTTC
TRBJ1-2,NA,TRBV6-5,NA,CASRDQANYGYTF,TGTGCCAGCAGAGACCAGGCAAACTATGGCTACACCTTC
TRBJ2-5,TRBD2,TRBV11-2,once,CASSWTSAQETQYF,TGTGCCAGCAGCTGGACTAGCGCCCAAGAGACCCAGTACTTC
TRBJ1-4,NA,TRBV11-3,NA,CASSLAATNEKLFF,TGTGCCAGCAGCTTAGCAGCAACTAATGAAAAACTGTTTTTT
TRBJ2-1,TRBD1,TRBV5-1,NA,CASSLGLAGTGYNEQFF,TGCGCCAGCAGCTTGGGGCTTGCCGGGACAGGTTACAATGAGCAGTTCTTC
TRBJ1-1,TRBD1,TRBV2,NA,CASSVNRGNTEAFF,TGTGCCAGCAGCGTTAACAGGGGGAACACTGAAGCTTTCTTT
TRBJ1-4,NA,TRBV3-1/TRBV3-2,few,CASSPSWGTNEKLFF,TGTGCCAGCAGCCCGTCGTGGGGGACTAATGAAAAACTGTTTTTT
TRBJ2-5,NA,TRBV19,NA,CASSARTEQETQYF,TGTGCCAGTAGTGCCCGGACAGAACAAGAGACCCAGTACTTC
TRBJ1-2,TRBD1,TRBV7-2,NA,CASSPDRRDRGQGYTF,TGTGCCAGCAGCCCGGACCGCCGGGACAGGGGACAGGGCTACACCTTC
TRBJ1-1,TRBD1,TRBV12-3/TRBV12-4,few,CASQDRLNTEAFF,TGTGCCAGCCAGGACAGGCTGAACACTGAAGCTTTCTTT
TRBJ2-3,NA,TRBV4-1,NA,CASSQEDSLFEYF,TGCGCCAGCAGCCAAGAGGACTCCCTGTTTGAGTATTTT
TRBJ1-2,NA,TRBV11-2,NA,CASGEGGGYGYTF,TGTGCCAGCGGAGAGGGGGGCGGCTATGGCTACACCTTC
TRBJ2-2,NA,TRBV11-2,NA,CASSLERGFAGQTNTGELFF,TGTGCCAGCAGCTTAGAGAGGGGGTTTGCGGGACAGACCAACACCGGGGAGCTGTTTTTT
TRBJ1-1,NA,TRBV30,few,CAWSLGQINTEAFF,TGTGCCTGGAGTCTCGGACAGATTAACACTGAAGCTTTCTTT
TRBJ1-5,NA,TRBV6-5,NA,CASSFGGVQPQHF,TGTGCCAGCAGTTTTGGGGGAGTTCAGCCCCAGCATTTT
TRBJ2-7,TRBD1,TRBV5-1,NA,CASSLGDRAAYEQYF,TGCGCCAGCAGCTTGGGGGACAGGGCGGCCTACGAGCAGTACTTC
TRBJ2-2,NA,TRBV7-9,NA,CASSTTGELFF,TGTGCCAGCAGCACAACGGGGGAGCTGTTTTTT
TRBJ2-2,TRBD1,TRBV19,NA,CASWDRSNTGELFF,TGTGCCAGTTGGGACAGGTCGAACACCGGGGAGCTGTTTTTT
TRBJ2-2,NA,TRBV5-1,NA,CASSSGGGSNTGELFF,TGCGCCAGCAGCTCAGGAGGGGGGTCAAACACCGGGGAGCTGTTTTTT
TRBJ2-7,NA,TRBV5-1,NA,CASSLGGGTYEQYF,TGCGCCAGCAGCTTGGGTGGTGGGACCTACGAGCAGTACTTC
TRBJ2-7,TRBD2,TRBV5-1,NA,CASSLDPSGASYEQYF,TGCGCCAGCAGCTTAGACCCTAGCGGGGCCTCCTACGAGCAGTACTTC
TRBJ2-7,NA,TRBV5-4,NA,CASRFWGNREQYF,TGTGCCAGCAGGTTTTGGGGGAATCGGGAGCAGTACTTC
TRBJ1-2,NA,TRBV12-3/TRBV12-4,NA,CASSLMTDGYTF,TGTGCCAGCAGTTTGATGACTGATGGCTACACCTTC
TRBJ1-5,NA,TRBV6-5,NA,CASSRIVMEPQHF,TGTGCCAGCAGTCGCATAGTGATGGAGCCCCAGCATTTT
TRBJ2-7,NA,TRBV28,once,CASSPTGGSYEQYF,TGTGCCAGCAGTCCGACCGGGGGCTCCTACGAGCAGTACTTC